Listed below are T cell receptor beta chains from one sample, sequenced in a study of T cells in tumors after PD-1 blockade. Clones were sequenced by immunoSEQ multiplex PCR, and TCRdb holds only the in-frame ones, with some missing. The table has 15,000 to 20,000 clones, roughly 80% seen once. Source: PBMCs, taken after anti-PD-1 therapy. These receptors were obtained from a human donor with advanced basal cell or squamous cell carcinoma (not recorded which). The CDR3 runs from the conserved cysteine through the conserved F or W. The order of the fields is V gene, clone size, D gene, J gene, CDR3 DNA, CDR3 protein. A D gene is named only where the DNA matches it firmly. Clone size is not always given. Where it is, it says once, few, many or a class for expanded clones.

v_gene: TRBV24-1
abundance: .
d_gene: .
j_gene: TRBJ2-3
CDR3nt: TGTGCCACCAGTGATCAGACTAAATCTAGCACAGATACGCAGTATTTT
CDR3aa: CATSDQTKSSTDTQYF

v_gene: TRBV1
abundance: medium-sized
d_gene: .
j_gene: TRBJ2-7
CDR3nt: TGCACCAGCAGCCAAGATCTCCGGGACAGGGCCGTCTATCCCTACGAGCAGTACTTC
CDR3aa: CTSSQDLRDRAVYPYEQYF

v_gene: TRBV4-1
abundance: .
d_gene: .
j_gene: TRBJ1-4
CDR3nt: TGCGCCAGCAGCCAAGGCCGGGGGGGCGGCCGTAATGAAAAACTGTTTTTT
CDR3aa: CASSQGRGGGRNEKLFF

v_gene: TRBV15
abundance: .
d_gene: .
j_gene: TRBJ1-1
CDR3nt: TGTGCCACCAGCAGCATCTTCGCACAGGGATTCTTCGCTGAAGCTTTCTTT
CDR3aa: CATSSIFAQGFFAEAFF

v_gene: TRBV19
abundance: .
d_gene: .
j_gene: TRBJ2-1
CDR3nt: TGTGCCAGTAGTAGGGGGGTTGAGCAGTTCTTC
CDR3aa: CASSRGVEQFF

v_gene: TRBV12-3/TRBV12-4
abundance: medium-sized
d_gene: .
j_gene: TRBJ1-2
CDR3nt: TGTGCCAGCAGTTCTCCGGGGCCAGGCGGCTACACCTTC
CDR3aa: CASSSPGPGGYTF

v_gene: TRBV27
abundance: .
d_gene: .
j_gene: TRBJ2-7
CDR3nt: TGTGCCAGCAGTTCCCGGCCTGGCCCCTACGAGCAGTACTTC
CDR3aa: CASSSRPGPYEQYF

v_gene: TRBV4-1
abundance: .
d_gene: .
j_gene: TRBJ1-5
CDR3nt: TGCGCCAGCAGCCAAGATGGTTATAGCAATCAGCCCCAGCATTTT
CDR3aa: CASSQDGYSNQPQHF

v_gene: TRBV7-9
abundance: .
d_gene: .
j_gene: TRBJ1-1
CDR3nt: TGTGCCAGCAGCTGGGGAGGTCTGAACACTGAAGCTTTCTTT
CDR3aa: CASSWGGLNTEAFF

v_gene: TRBV2
abundance: .
d_gene: .
j_gene: TRBJ1-1
CDR3nt: TGTGCCAGCATTTATCCTCTGGGGCAGGGGAGGACTGAAGCTTTCTTT
CDR3aa: CASIYPLGQGRTEAFF

v_gene: TRBV25-1
abundance: .
d_gene: TRBD1
j_gene: TRBJ1-5
CDR3nt: TGTGCCAGCAGTGGGGCCGGGACAGGCACCAATCAGCCCCAGCATTTT
CDR3aa: CASSGAGTGTNQPQHF

v_gene: TRBV6-2/TRBV6-3
abundance: .
d_gene: TRBD2
j_gene: TRBJ2-1
CDR3nt: TGTGCCAGCAGCGGACTAGCGTGGTACAATGAGCAGTTCTTC
CDR3aa: CASSGLAWYNEQFF

v_gene: TRBV6-5
abundance: medium-sized
d_gene: TRBD2
j_gene: TRBJ2-1
CDR3nt: TGTGCCAGCAGTTACTCTAGCGGGACCTACAATGAGCAGTTCTTC
CDR3aa: CASSYSSGTYNEQFF

v_gene: TRBV5-5
abundance: .
d_gene: TRBD2
j_gene: TRBJ2-1
CDR3nt: TGTGCCAGCAGCTTGGACTTAACTAGCGGGGGGTTGACCCAGTTCTTC
CDR3aa: CASSLDLTSGGLTQFF

v_gene: TRBV9
abundance: .
d_gene: .
j_gene: TRBJ2-7
CDR3nt: TGTGCCAGCAGCGTAGGCGGGGACGGACCCTACGAGCAGTACTTC
CDR3aa: CASSVGGDGPYEQYF

v_gene: TRBV5-1
abundance: .
d_gene: .
j_gene: TRBJ1-1
CDR3nt: TGCGCCAGCAGCTACGGACCCGGGAACACTGAAGCTTTCTTT
CDR3aa: CASSYGPGNTEAFF

v_gene: TRBV19
abundance: .
d_gene: .
j_gene: TRBJ2-1
CDR3nt: TGTGCCAGTAGTAATGTCCCGAGCTCCTACAATGAGCAGTTCTTC
CDR3aa: CASSNVPSSYNEQFF

v_gene: TRBV4-1
abundance: .
d_gene: TRBD1
j_gene: TRBJ1-1
CDR3nt: TGCGCCAGCAGCCAAGATCGAACAGGGGGCCACATGAACACTGAAGCTTTCTTT
CDR3aa: CASSQDRTGGHMNTEAFF

v_gene: TRBV5-6
abundance: .
d_gene: .
j_gene: TRBJ2-7
CDR3nt: TGTGCCAGCAGCTTGGTAGGCGGAACCCTCTCCTACGAGCAGTACTTC
CDR3aa: CASSLVGGTLSYEQYF